Listed below are T cell receptor beta chains from one sample, sequenced in a study of long-term antiretroviral therapy in people with HIV. Profiling relied on immunoSEQ multiplex PCR, and the TCRdb table lists in-frame clones only, not all of them. The sample carries tens of thousands of clones, roughly 83% recorded once. The sample here was unsorted PBMCs, taken 0.7 years before starting antiretroviral therapy. The origin of the receptors is a man between 25 and 39 years old with HIV. Both conserved end residues are trimmed from each CDR3. Each record gives: D gene, V gene, CDR3 protein. D genes are given only for firm matches.

d_gene: TRBD2; v_gene: TRBV13; CDR3aa: ASSSGLGKNIQY
d_gene: NA; v_gene: TRBV30; CDR3aa: AYTGTPPSRYYT
d_gene: TRBD2; v_gene: TRBV13; CDR3aa: ASSHHPTSGIGADTQY
d_gene: NA; v_gene: TRBV28; CDR3aa: ASHTPGRKGYGYT
d_gene: NA; v_gene: TRBV6-5; CDR3aa: ASSPLGTFSNEQY
d_gene: NA; v_gene: TRBV15; CDR3aa: ATSRDRGDLVEQY
d_gene: NA; v_gene: TRBV7-9; CDR3aa: ASSLAATGGETQY
d_gene: TRBD2; v_gene: TRBV30; CDR3aa: AWKLAGGPDTQY
d_gene: NA; v_gene: TRBV6-1; CDR3aa: ASKWTANYGYT
d_gene: TRBD1; v_gene: TRBV7-9; CDR3aa: ASSLARTGSLEQY
d_gene: TRBD1; v_gene: TRBV5-4; CDR3aa: ASSRGTGGRSEAF